What follows describes a single T cell receptor (beta chain). This record belongs to a study of blood T cell repertoires in COVID-19. Original methodology: Counts of nucleated cells, estimated from reference gene primer amplification, were obtained. Only in-frame clones appear in the TCRdb table, and some are missing; sequencing was by immunoSEQ multiplex PCR. V, J and clone size are those of that table, while D and trimming were read from the DNA. The repertoire holds approximately 94,000 clones, with more than 75% as singletons. The CDR3 runs to 14 residues. The germline V gene encodes CDR1 MNHEY and CDR2 SVGAGI. The J segment lost 11 bases and the V segment lost 6 bases, leaving 9 bases of the junction unmatched.

This sequence originates from a human donor in a cohort sampled during active COVID-19. Sequencing was done on a sample of peripheral blood. This chain uses TRBV6-5 with TRBJ1-6, with TRBD1 matching 8 bases. The CDR3 nucleotides are TGTGCCAGCAGCCCCGACAGGGGATTAGCACCCCTCCACTTT. As protein: CASSPDRGLAPLHF.